The source of this T cell receptor beta chain is a study of blood T cells in healthy people across ages. This clonotype has more than one count but fewer than ten. What it binds is unknown. The CDR3 contains 16 residues. Germline assignment: CDR1 MDHEN and CDR2 SYDVKM. Trimming shortened V by 5 bases and J by 2 bases, and 17 bases separated the two germline ends. Overall study findings and caveats: Significant beta diversity loss was already apparent by age approximately 40, declining roughly linearly.

The authors ran a second PCR of about 6 to 12 cycles using a sample-barcoded 5' primer and a J-beta primer mix. TCRdb analysed the 5' RACE reads with MiXCR anew, one entry per CDR3 protein. The data show over 500,000 distinct CDR3 sequences, 27% seen once. These same data were also listed under a study on T cells of mothers and their children. From that report: For each mother, over 9.5 million TCR beta CDR3 reads were obtained, and for each child, roughly 3.2 million. The analysis detected no persistent microchimeric T cell clones.

This sequence joins TRBV28 and TRBJ2-3; unclear D gene. The sample comprised blood. This clonotype originated in a boy aged 2 to 9 in good health. DNA of the CDR3: TGTGCCAGCAGTCTAGGCCCCGATACTATCACAGATACGCAGTATTTT. As protein: CASSLGPDTITDTQYF.